A selection of T cell receptor beta chains follows, all from one sample in a study of cytomegalovirus exposure and HLA in healthy donors. Using immunoSEQ multiplex PCR, the repertoire was profiled, and TCRdb retains in-frame clones only, with some absent. Altogether approximately 130,000 clones are present, over 8.5% being singletons, with the ten largest covering about 6.6%. The sample was PBMCs. These receptors originate from a woman in her thirties or forties in good health and CMV-seropositive. CDR3s include the opening cysteine and the closing phenylalanine or tryptophan. D genes are given only for firm matches. Clone size is given for some rows only: seen once, a few or many times, or a class if the clone is expanded.

TRBV5-1	TRBD1	few	TRBJ1-1	TGCGCCAGCGCCGGACAGGGGGACACTGAAGCTTTCTTT	CASAGQGDTEAFF
TRBV5-1	TRBD1	.	TRBJ2-2	TGCGCCAGCAGCGCTACAGGGGGCGCCCCCCCCGGGGAGCTGTTTTTT	CASSATGGAPPGELFF
TRBV6-1	.	.	TRBJ1-2	TGTGCCAGCAGTTCCCCCCCCACAGGGAACTATGGCTACACCTTC	CASSSPPTGNYGYTF
TRBV5-1	TRBD1	.	TRBJ2-5	TGCGCCAGCAGCTTGGCTCTCGGGACAGGGGGAGAGACCCAGTACTTC	CASSLALGTGGETQYF
TRBV7-9	.	.	TRBJ1-1	TGTGCCAGCAGCTTAGCTCCAGGGGCGGAAGCTTTCTTT	CASSLAPGAEAFF
TRBV30	TRBD2	.	TRBJ2-5	TGTGCCTGGAGTACTAGCGTAGAGACCCAGTACTTC	CAWSTSVETQYF
TRBV5-1	TRBD2	.	TRBJ2-3	TGCGCCAGCAGCTTGGGACTAGCGGCGGATACGCAGTATTTT	CASSLGLAADTQYF
TRBV5-6	.	many	TRBJ1-4	TGTGCCAGCAGCTTTTCTGTGGCGGATGAAAAACTGTTTTTT	CASSFSVADEKLFF
TRBV10-3	TRBD1	.	TRBJ2-1	TGTGCCATCAGTGAGTTGGACAGGGCTTACAATGAGCAGTTCTTC	CAISELDRAYNEQFF
TRBV19	.	few	TRBJ1-2	TGTGCCAGTAGTATTCACTCTAACTATGGCTACACCTTC	CASSIHSNYGYTF
TRBV19	.	few	TRBJ2-7	TGTGCCAGTAACGAAGGGGTGGGCGCCTCCTACGAGCAGTACTTC	CASNEGVGASYEQYF
TRBV7-9	.	.	TRBJ2-7	TGTGCCAGCAGTGGGTGGGTCCAGGGTGGCTACGAGCAGTACTTC	CASSGWVQGGYEQYF
TRBV7-2	.	few	TRBJ2-1	TGTGCCAGCAGCTTACAGACTAGTGTGGCTAATGAGCAGTTCTTC	CASSLQTSVANEQFF
TRBV9	TRBD2	.	TRBJ2-2	TGTGCCAGCAGCGGGAGTCGGGGGGGTAAAACCGGGGAGCTGTTTTTT	CASSGSRGGKTGELFF
TRBV6-1	.	.	TRBJ1-5	TGTGCCAGCAGTGTAGTCAACAGCCGGCCCCAGCATTTT	CASSVVNSRPQHF
TRBV5-4	.	.	TRBJ2-7	TGTGCCAGCAGCTTGGACAGGGTAGGCGAGCAGTACTTC	CASSLDRVGEQYF
TRBV5-1	TRBD1	.	TRBJ1-1	TGCGCCAGCAGCTCCCTGACAGGGGTGAACACTGAAGCTTTCTTT	CASSSLTGVNTEAFF
TRBV4-1	TRBD1	.	TRBJ1-3	TGCGCCAGCAGCCAAGAGACAGGGAGCTCTGGAAACACCATATATTTT	CASSQETGSSGNTIYF
TRBV5-1	.	once	TRBJ2-7	TGCGCCAGCCACCCAGGGCCCCAGGGACACCTCTCCTACGAGCAGTACTTC	CASHPGPQGHLSYEQYF
TRBV28	.	.	TRBJ2-5	TGTGCCAGCAGTTTAGAGCAGGGGTACCAAGAGACCCAGTACTTC	CASSLEQGYQETQYF
TRBV5-5	.	few	TRBJ2-7	TGTGCCAGCAGCACCGGGACACCAACCTACGAGCAGTACTTC	CASSTGTPTYEQYF
TRBV5-6	.	few	TRBJ1-1	TGTGCCAGCAGCTCGCTAGGGTGGGGCTTGAACACTGAAGCTTTCTTT	CASSSLGWGLNTEAFF
TRBV29-1	TRBD1	few	TRBJ1-2	TGCAGCGCCCGGCTTCCCTACCGGGACAGGGATTCCTATGGCTACACCTTC	CSARLPYRDRDSYGYTF
TRBV28	.	.	TRBJ1-2	TGTGCCAGCAGTTTCGCCCGACAAGGTTTCGTTGGTGGCTACACCTTC	CASSFARQGFVGGYTF
TRBV30	TRBD1	few	TRBJ2-2	TGTGCCTGGAGTTCATCGACAGGGGGCAGCACCGGGGAGCTGTTTTTT	CAWSSSTGGSTGELFF
TRBV10-2	TRBD1	.	TRBJ2-7	TGCGCCAGCACCATTCGGAGACAGGGGCAGTACGAGCAGTACTTC	CASTIRRQGQYEQYF
TRBV27	TRBD1	few	TRBJ1-2	TGTGCCAGCAGTTTATCTTCAGCGGGACAGGGGGGCTACACCTTC	CASSLSSAGQGGYTF
TRBV7-7	.	.	TRBJ1-1	TGTGCCAGCAGCCTAGGACATAACACTGAAGCTTTCTTT	CASSLGHNTEAFF
TRBV5-1	.	few	TRBJ2-5	TGCGCCAGCAACCCCCTCCGCGGTATCCAAGAGACCCAGTACTTC	CASNPLRGIQETQYF
TRBV15	.	few	TRBJ1-5	TGTGCCACCAGCAGAGATCGGCAGGGTTTGAATCAGCCCCAGCATTTT	CATSRDRQGLNQPQHF
TRBV6-4	TRBD2	.	TRBJ2-1	TGTGCCAGCAGTGACTCTAGCGGGGGGGCCAATGAGCAGTTCTTC	CASSDSSGGANEQFF
TRBV28	.	few	TRBJ1-1	TGTGCCAGCAGTTTTCACAGGGCGAACACTGAAGCTTTCTTT	CASSFHRANTEAFF
TRBV6-5	TRBD1	.	TRBJ1-1	TGTGCCAGCAGTTACGGTCGAAACAGGGGCACTGAAGCTTTCTTT	CASSYGRNRGTEAFF
TRBV7-9	.	few	TRBJ1-4	TGTGCCAGCAGCTTGTTAACAGGGACCAATGAAAAACTGTTTTTT	CASSLLTGTNEKLFF
TRBV11-3	TRBD2	.	TRBJ2-3	TGTGCCAGCAGCTTCGAAAGCGGGGGGGGAGATACGCAGTATTTT	CASSFESGGGDTQYF
TRBV5-1	TRBD1	few	TRBJ2-2	TGCGCCAGCAGCCTAGGGACAGGGGTCACCGGGGAGCTGTTTTTT	CASSLGTGVTGELFF
TRBV28	.	.	TRBJ1-2	TGTGCCAGCAGTTCAGGTTTTAAAGGCACCTTC	CASSSGFKGTF
TRBV6-4	.	.	TRBJ1-5	TGTGCCAGCGGACAGCTGTGCCAGCCCCAGCATTTT	CASGQLCQPQHF
TRBV5-4	.	few	TRBJ2-7	TGTGCCAGCAGTTCTCCGGGAGTCTACTACGAGCAGTACTTC	CASSSPGVYYEQYF
TRBV7-3	TRBD1	few	TRBJ2-7	TGTGCCAGCAGCTCTCCCGGGACAGACCCCTACGAGCAGTACTTC	CASSSPGTDPYEQYF
TRBV7-9	.	few	TRBJ1-5	TGTGCCAGCAGCTTAGATCTAGGGGAAGGGCCCCAGCATTTT	CASSLDLGEGPQHF
TRBV6-1	TRBD2	.	TRBJ2-7	TGTGCCAGCAGTGAAAGCGGGGGGCGTCCCTACGAGCAGTACTTC	CASSESGGRPYEQYF
TRBV5-1	TRBD1	.	TRBJ1-2	TGCGCCAGCAGCTCCGGACAGGTCCTCTATGGCTACACCTTC	CASSSGQVLYGYTF
TRBV7-9	.	.	TRBJ2-7	TGTGCCAGCAGCTCCTCACCGGGGAGCAACGAGCAGTACTTC	CASSSSPGSNEQYF
TRBV5-1	TRBD1	few	TRBJ1-1	TGCGCCAGCAGCCCCGGGGGCAGGGGGTCCGAAGCTTTCTTT	CASSPGGRGSEAFF
TRBV11-3	TRBD2	.	TRBJ2-7	TGTGCCAGCAGCTTAGATAGCGGGGCAGGCGACGAGCAGTACTTC	CASSLDSGAGDEQYF
TRBV15	.	.	TRBJ1-2	TGTGCCACCAGTGTACTGGCAGGGGTTGATGGCTACACCTTC	CATSVLAGVDGYTF
TRBV11-1	TRBD1	few	TRBJ2-5	TGTGCCAGCAGTCCGAGGGGACAGGGGGGTATGGAGACCCAGTACTTC	CASSPRGQGGMETQYF
TRBV5-6	.	.	TRBJ2-7	TGTGCCAGCAGCTTGATAGGGAGCTCCTACGAGCAGTACTTC	CASSLIGSSYEQYF
TRBV6-6	TRBD1	.	TRBJ1-5	TGTGCCAGCATCCAGGGACAGTCAAATCAGCCCCAGCATTTT	CASIQGQSNQPQHF
TRBV9	TRBD1	.	TRBJ1-4	TGTGCCAGCAGCCTCGGACAGGGGGCGACGACTAATGAAAAACTGTTTTTT	CASSLGQGATTNEKLFF
TRBV5-6	TRBD1	.	TRBJ1-5	TGTGCCAGCAGAAGATGGACAGGGGTAACCAATCAGCCCCAGCATTTT	CASRRWTGVTNQPQHF
TRBV30	TRBD1	.	TRBJ1-6	TGTGCCTGGAGTTCGGGGTACAGGGGATCACCCCTCCACTTT	CAWSSGYRGSPLHF
TRBV6-6	.	many	TRBJ1-2	TGTGCCAGCAGTTACTTGAGGGCTAACTATGGCTACACCTTC	CASSYLRANYGYTF
TRBV6-5	TRBD1	few	TRBJ1-1	TGTGCCAGCAGTACCACAGGGGGGAACACTGAAGCTTTCTTT	CASSTTGGNTEAFF
TRBV5-1	TRBD1	.	TRBJ2-1	TGCGCCAGCAGCTTGGAATGGACAGGGGGCAATGAGCAGTTCTTC	CASSLEWTGGNEQFF
TRBV27	TRBD1	.	TRBJ1-1	TGTGCTAGCAGTCTGAGCCCGGACAGGGGAGCTGAAGCTTTCTTT	CASSLSPDRGAEAFF
TRBV7-2	TRBD1	.	TRBJ1-2	TGTGCCAGCAAGGGGACAGTAGCTAACTATGGCTACACCTTC	CASKGTVANYGYTF
TRBV7-2	TRBD1	.	TRBJ2-2	TGTGCCAGCAGCTTGAGGACAGGGAACACCGGGGAGCTGTTTTTT	CASSLRTGNTGELFF